This T cell receptor beta chain was obtained from a study of blood T cells in healthy people across ages. V was clipped by 6 bases and J by 11 bases; unmatched bases: 19. The CDR3 is 16 amino acids. CDR1 and CDR2 from the germline V gene are SNHLY and FYNNEI. This clonotype has a single count. A sample-barcoded 5' primer and a J-beta primer mix were used in a second PCR of roughly 7 to 11 cycles. Samples each returned at least 2.5 million CDR3-containing paired-end reads. TCRdb processed the 5' RACE reads anew with MiXCR; each CDR3 protein has one entry. The sample carries around 650,000 distinct CDR3 sequences, roughly 43% recorded once.

The receptor comes from a man older than 75 in good health. This chain joins TRBV2 and TRBJ2-5, with 9 bases that match TRBD2. The specimen sequenced was blood. The CDR3 nucleotides are TGTGCCAGCAGCCTGAAACTAGCGGGTAAATACAATGAGCAGTACTTC. Protein: CASSLKLAGKYNEQYF. Combining the CDR3 with reference TRBV2 and TRBJ2-5 gives the whole variable domain EPEVTQTPSHQVTQMGQEVILRCVPISNHLYFYWYRQILGQKVEFLVSFYNNEISEKSEIFDDQFSVERPDGSNFTLKIRSTKLEDSAMYFCASSLKLAGKYNEQYFGPGTRLLVL.